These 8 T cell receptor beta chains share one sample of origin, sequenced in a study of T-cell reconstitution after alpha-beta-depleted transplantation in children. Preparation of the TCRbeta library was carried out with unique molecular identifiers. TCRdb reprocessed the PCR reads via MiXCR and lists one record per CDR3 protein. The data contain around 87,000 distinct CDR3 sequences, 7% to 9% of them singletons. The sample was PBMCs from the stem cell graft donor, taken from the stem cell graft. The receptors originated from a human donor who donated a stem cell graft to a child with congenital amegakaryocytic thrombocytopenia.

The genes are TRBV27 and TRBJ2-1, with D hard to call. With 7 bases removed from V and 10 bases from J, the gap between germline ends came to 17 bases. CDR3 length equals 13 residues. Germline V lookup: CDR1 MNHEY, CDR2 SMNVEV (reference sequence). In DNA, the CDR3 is TGTGCCAGCAAGGCCGGCTCCTCCGACGAGCAGTTCTTC. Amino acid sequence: CASKAGSSDEQFF.

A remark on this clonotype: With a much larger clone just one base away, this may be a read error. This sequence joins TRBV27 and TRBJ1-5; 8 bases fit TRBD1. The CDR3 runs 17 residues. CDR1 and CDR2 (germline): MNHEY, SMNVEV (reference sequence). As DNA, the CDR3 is TGTGCCAGCAGAGAACAGGGGGGACCAAATAGCATTCAGCCCCAGCATTTT. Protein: CASREQGGPNSIQPQHF.

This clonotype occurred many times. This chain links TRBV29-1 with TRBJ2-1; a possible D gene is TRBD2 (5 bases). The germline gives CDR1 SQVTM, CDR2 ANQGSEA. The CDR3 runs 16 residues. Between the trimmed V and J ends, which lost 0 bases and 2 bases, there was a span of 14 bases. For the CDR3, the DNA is TGCAGCGTTGAAGATCACCCGGGAAGAGCCTACAATGAGCAGTTCTTC. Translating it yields CSVEDHPGRAYNEQFF.

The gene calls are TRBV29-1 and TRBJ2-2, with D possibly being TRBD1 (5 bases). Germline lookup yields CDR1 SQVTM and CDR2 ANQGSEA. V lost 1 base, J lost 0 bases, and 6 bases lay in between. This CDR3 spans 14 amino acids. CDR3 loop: CSVEGQPNTGELFF. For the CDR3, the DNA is TGCAGCGTTGAAGGACAGCCGAACACCGGGGAGCTGTTTTTT.

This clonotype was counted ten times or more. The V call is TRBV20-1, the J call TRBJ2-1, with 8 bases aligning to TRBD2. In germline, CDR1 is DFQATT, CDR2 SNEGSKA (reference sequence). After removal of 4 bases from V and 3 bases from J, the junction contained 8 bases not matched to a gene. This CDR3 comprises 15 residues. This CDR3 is CSANSGTRSYNEQFF. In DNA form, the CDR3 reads TGCAGTGCTAACTCCGGGACTAGAAGCTACAATGAGCAGTTCTTC.

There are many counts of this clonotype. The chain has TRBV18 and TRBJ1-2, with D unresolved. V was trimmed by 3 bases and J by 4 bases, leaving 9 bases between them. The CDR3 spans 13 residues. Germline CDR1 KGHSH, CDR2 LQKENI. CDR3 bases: TGTGCCAGCTCACCCGGGCAGAGCTATGGCTACACCTTC. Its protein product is CASSPGQSYGYTF.

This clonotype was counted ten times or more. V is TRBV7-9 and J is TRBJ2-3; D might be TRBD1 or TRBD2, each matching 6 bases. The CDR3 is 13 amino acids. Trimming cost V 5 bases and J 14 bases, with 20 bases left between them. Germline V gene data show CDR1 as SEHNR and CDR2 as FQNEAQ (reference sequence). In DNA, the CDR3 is TGTGCCAGCAGCCAAGAGGGGGGCCAGGCGTCGTATTTT. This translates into CASSQEGGQASYF.

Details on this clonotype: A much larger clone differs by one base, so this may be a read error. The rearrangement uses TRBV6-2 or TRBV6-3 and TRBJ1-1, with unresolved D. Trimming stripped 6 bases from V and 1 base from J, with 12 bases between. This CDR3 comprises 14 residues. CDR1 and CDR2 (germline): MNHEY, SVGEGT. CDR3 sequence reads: CASSPGGWNTEAFF. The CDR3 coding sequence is TGTGCCAGCAGCCCGGGAGGGTGGAACACTGAAGCTTTCTTT.